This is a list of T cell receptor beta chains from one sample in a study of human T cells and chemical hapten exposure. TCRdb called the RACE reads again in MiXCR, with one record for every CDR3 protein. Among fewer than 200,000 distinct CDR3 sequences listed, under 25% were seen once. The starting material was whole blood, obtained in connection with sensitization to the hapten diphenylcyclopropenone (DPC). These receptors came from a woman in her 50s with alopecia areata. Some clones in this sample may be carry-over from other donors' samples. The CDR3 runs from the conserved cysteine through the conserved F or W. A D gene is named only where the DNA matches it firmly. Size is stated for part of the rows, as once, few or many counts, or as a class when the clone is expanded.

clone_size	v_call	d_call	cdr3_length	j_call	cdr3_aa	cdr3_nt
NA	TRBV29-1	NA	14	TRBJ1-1	CSVELGDMNTEAFF	TGCAGCGTTGAATTGGGGGACATGAACACTGAAGCTTTCTTT
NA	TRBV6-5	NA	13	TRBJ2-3	CASGGTASDTQYF	TGTGCCAGCGGCGGGACAGCTTCAGATACGCAGTATTTT
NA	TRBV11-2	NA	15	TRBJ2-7	CASSLDLENSYEQYF	TGTGCCAGCAGCTTAGATTTGGAAAACTCCTACGAGCAGTACTTC
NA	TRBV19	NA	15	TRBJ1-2	CASSIGGGGNYGYTF	TGTGCCAGTAGTATTGGCGGGGGCGGAAACTATGGCTACACCTTC
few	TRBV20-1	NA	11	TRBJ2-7	CSARDTEEQYF	TGCAGTGCTAGAGATACGGAGGAGCAGTACTTC
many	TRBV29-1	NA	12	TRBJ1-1	CSVGEGGTEAFF	TGCAGCGTTGGGGAAGGGGGCACTGAAGCTTTCTTT
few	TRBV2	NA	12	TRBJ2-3	CASRVTGDTQYF	TGTGCCAGCAGGGTCACTGGAGATACGCAGTATTTT
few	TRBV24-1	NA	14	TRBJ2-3	CATSDTGGTDTQYF	TGTGCCACCAGTGATACGGGCGGCACAGATACGCAGTATTTT
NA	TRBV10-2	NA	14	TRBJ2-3	CASSETGTPDTQYF	TGCGCCAGCAGTGAAACCGGGACACCAGATACGCAGTATTTT
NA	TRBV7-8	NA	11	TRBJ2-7	CASSSWGEQYF	TGTGCCAGCAGCTCATGGGGCGAGCAGTACTTC
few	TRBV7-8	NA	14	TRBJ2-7	CASGPAGSSYEQYF	TGTGCCAGCGGCCCGGCGGGAAGCTCCTACGAGCAGTACTTC
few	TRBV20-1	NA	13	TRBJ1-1	CSARDPLNTEAFF	TGCAGTGCTAGAGATCCGTTGAACACTGAAGCTTTCTTT
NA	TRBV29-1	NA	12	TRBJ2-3	CSVESPSDTQYF	TGCAGCGTTGAGAGCCCTTCGGATACGCAGTATTTT
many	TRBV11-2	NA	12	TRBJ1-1	CASSLVQAEAFF	TGTGCCAGCAGCTTAGTACAGGCTGAAGCTTTCTTT
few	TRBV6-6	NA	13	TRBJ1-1	CASSRAPTSEAFF	TGTGCCAGCAGCCGGGCCCCTACATCTGAAGCTTTCTTT
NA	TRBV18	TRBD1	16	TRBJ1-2	CASSPSPGQGDYGYTF	TGTGCCAGCTCACCTTCCCCGGGACAGGGGGACTATGGCTACACCTTC
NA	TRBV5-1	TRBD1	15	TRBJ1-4	CASSLAGTGVEKLFF	TGCGCCAGCAGCTTAGCCGGGACAGGGGTCGAAAAACTGTTTTTT
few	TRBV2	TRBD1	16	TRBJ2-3	CASSFTGTGITDTQYF	TGTGCCAGCAGTTTTACCGGGACAGGGATAACAGATACGCAGTATTTT
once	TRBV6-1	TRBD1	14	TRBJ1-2	CASRARQGHYGYTF	TGTGCCAGCAGGGCCCGACAGGGACACTATGGCTACACCTTC
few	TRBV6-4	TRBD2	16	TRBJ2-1	CASSDWGLAGTSEQFF	TGTGCCAGCAGTGACTGGGGACTAGCGGGAACCAGTGAGCAGTTCTTC
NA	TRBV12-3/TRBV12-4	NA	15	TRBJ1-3	CASSPRRGSGNTIYF	TGTGCCAGCAGTCCACGTCGAGGTTCCGGAAACACCATATATTTT
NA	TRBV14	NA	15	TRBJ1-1	CASSQWMEGGTEAFF	TGTGCCAGCAGCCAATGGATGGAGGGTGGCACTGAAGCTTTCTTT
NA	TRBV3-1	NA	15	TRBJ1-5	CASSQDLGEGKPRHF	TGTGCCAGCAGCCAAGATCTCGGTGAGGGAAAGCCCCGGCATTTT
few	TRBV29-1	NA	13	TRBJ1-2	CSVEDDYTGGYTF	TGCAGCGTTGAAGACGACTATACGGGAGGCTACACCTTC
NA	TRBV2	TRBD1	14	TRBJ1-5	CASSPGTVPGAQHF	TGTGCCAGCAGTCCCGGGACAGTACCGGGAGCCCAGCATTTT
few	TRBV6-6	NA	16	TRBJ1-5	CASSYGRRGSNQPQHF	TGTGCCAGCAGTTACGGGAGGAGGGGTTCAAATCAGCCCCAGCATTTT
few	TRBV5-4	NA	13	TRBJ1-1	CASSLARGAEAFF	TGTGCCAGCAGCTTGGCGAGGGGGGCTGAAGCTTTCTTT
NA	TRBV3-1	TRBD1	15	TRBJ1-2	CASSHPRTGGYGYTF	TGTGCCAGCAGCCACCCCAGGACAGGGGGCTATGGCTACACCTTC
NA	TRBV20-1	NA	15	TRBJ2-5	CSAPRTEGRAETQYF	TGCAGTGCCCCGCGGACAGAGGGAAGGGCAGAGACCCAGTACTTC
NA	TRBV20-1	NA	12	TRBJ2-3	CSAAMGADTQYF	TGCAGTGCTGCCATGGGGGCCGATACGCAGTATTTT
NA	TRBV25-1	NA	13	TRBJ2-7	CASSVSGGGEQYF	TGTGCCAGCAGTGTTTCAGGGGGAGGCGAGCAGTACTTC
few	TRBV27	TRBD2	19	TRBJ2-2	CASTRWLAGGPEGSGELFF	TGTGCCAGCACCAGGTGGCTAGCGGGAGGGCCGGAGGGTTCCGGGGAGCTGTTTTTT
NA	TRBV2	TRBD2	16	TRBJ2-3	CASSPTSGRTGDTQYF	TGTGCCAGCAGCCCGACTAGCGGGAGAACTGGAGATACGCAGTATTTT
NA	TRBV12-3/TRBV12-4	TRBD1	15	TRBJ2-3	CASQPFRGSTDTQYF	TGTGCCAGCCAACCGTTCAGGGGGAGCACAGATACGCAGTATTTT
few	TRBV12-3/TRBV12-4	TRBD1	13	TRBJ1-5	CASKGTVNQPQHF	TGTGCCAGCAAGGGGACAGTCAATCAGCCCCAGCATTTT
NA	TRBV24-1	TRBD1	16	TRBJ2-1	CATSDSDRGGLNEQFF	TGTGCCACCAGTGATTCGGACAGGGGGGGTTTGAATGAGCAGTTCTTC
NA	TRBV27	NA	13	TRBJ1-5	CASSLFGYQPQHF	TGTGCCAGCAGTTTATTCGGGTATCAGCCCCAGCATTTT
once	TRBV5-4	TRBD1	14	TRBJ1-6	CASSLDRGPSPLHF	TGTGCCAGCAGCTTAGACAGGGGGCCTTCACCCCTCCACTTT
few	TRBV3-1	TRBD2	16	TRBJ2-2	CASSHPLATNTGELFF	TGTGCCAGCAGCCACCCACTAGCGACGAACACCGGGGAGCTGTTTTTT
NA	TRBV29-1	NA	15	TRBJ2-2	CSAKTTGIGAGELFF	TGCAGCGCGAAGACGACTGGCATCGGCGCCGGGGAGCTGTTTTTT
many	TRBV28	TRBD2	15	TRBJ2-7	CASRPAGTTTYEQYF	TGTGCCAGCAGACCTGCCGGGACTACTACCTACGAGCAGTACTTC
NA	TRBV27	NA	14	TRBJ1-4	CASSLNGSRGKLFF	TGTGCCAGCAGTTTAAATGGGTCAAGGGGAAAACTGTTTTTT
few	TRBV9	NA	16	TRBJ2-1	CASSALGGLTYNEQFF	TGTGCCAGCAGCGCTCTGGGCGGGTTGACCTACAATGAGCAGTTCTTC
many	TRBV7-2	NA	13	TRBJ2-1	CASSLDRVNEQFF	TGTGCCAGCAGCTTAGATAGGGTCAATGAGCAGTTCTTC
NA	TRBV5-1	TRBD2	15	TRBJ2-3	CASSLGGRGTDTQYF	TGCGCCAGCAGCTTGGGCGGGAGAGGAACAGATACGCAGTATTTT
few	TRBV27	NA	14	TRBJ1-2	CASSLSGGFRGYTF	TGTGCCAGCAGTTTGAGCGGGGGGTTTCGTGGCTACACCTTC
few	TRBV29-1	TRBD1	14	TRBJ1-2	CSVRRTGGSYGYTF	TGCAGCGTACGTCGGACAGGGGGTTCCTATGGCTACACCTTC
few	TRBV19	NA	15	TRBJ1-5	CASGKEGYSNQPQHF	TGTGCCAGTGGCAAGGAGGGGTATAGCAATCAGCCCCAGCATTTT
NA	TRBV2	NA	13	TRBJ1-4	CASNHRTDEKLFF	TGTGCCAGCAATCACAGGACGGATGAAAAACTGTTTTTT
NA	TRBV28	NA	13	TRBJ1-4	CASRARGLAKLFF	TGTGCCAGCAGGGCCAGGGGCCTGGCAAAACTGTTTTTT
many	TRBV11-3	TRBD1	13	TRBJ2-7	CASSKGQGYEQYF	TGTGCCAGCAGCAAAGGACAGGGCTACGAGCAGTACTTC
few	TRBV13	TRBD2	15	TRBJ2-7	CASSPTSGRAYEQYF	TGTGCCAGCAGCCCGACTAGCGGGAGGGCCTACGAGCAGTACTTC
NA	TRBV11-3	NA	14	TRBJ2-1	CASSLASFNNEQFF	TGTGCCAGCAGCTTAGCGTCATTCAACAATGAGCAGTTCTTC